This T cell receptor (beta chain) was retrieved from a study of T cell changes during pregnancy in multiple sclerosis. This clone came up a few times. Generated by immunoSEQ multiplex PCR, the TCRdb table keeps only in-frame clones and is missing some. This sample yields 20,000 to 25,000 clones, of which roughly 84% are seen a single time; more than 7.5% belongs to the top ten. The length of the CDR3 is 13 residues. The V and J ends lost 6 bases and 4 bases respectively, with 12 bases between them. CDR1 MNHEY and CDR2 SMNVEV come from the germline V gene (reference sequence). This sequence originates from a female donor with multiple sclerosis, enrolled in a pregnancy study. The gene calls are TRBV27 and TRBJ1-2; D might be TRBD1 (5 bases). Sequences were derived from CD8+ T cells from peripheral blood mononuclear cells, sampled after pregnancy. This CDR3 is CASSTGGSYGYTF. The CDR3 DNA is TGTGCCAGCAGCACAGGCGGTTCCTATGGCTACACCTTC.